This TCR beta chain was profiled in a study of identical twins. Study-level points and caveats: Models predicted too little out-of-frame TCR alpha sharing in monozygotic twins.

The CDR3 has 15 amino acids. V lost 5 bases, J lost 10 bases, and 8 bases stayed unmatched. CDR1 and CDR2 from the germline V gene are MNHNY and SVGAGI (reference sequence). From the 5' RACE reads, TCRdb called clonotypes with MiXCR, one entry per CDR3 protein. The data show roughly 1.6 million distinct CDR3 sequences, around 33% seen once. Worth noting for this clonotype: Its target is unknown.

Sequenced material: cord blood. The chain links TRBV6-6 to TRBJ2-1, with 13 bases identical to TRBD2. The receptor comes from a newborn girl in good health. The CDR3 DNA reads TGTGCCAGCAGTACTAGCGGGGGGGCTACCTACGAGCAGTTCTTC. It codes for CASSTSGGATYEQFF.